One TCR beta chain is described in this entry. The antigen is unknown. The data derive from a study of T cell responses to AZD1222 COVID-19 vaccine. Whole-study findings and limits: Increases in Spike-specific TCR breadth and depth were seen after two AZD1222 doses.

Using immunoSEQ multiplex PCR, the repertoire was profiled, and TCRdb retains in-frame clones only, with some absent. The data contain more than 150,000 clones, roughly 93% of them singletons. The germline CDR1 and CDR2 sequences are SGHDT and YYEEEE. The CDR3 is 18 amino acids. The J segment lost 0 bases and the V segment lost 7 bases, leaving 11 bases of the junction unmatched. The source of this sequence is an adult in good health. This material consisted of peripheral blood, taken on day 0 of AZD1222 vaccination. V gene TRBV5-6 combines with J gene TRBJ1-6, with TRBD1 matching 9 bases. The CDR3 DNA follows: TGTGCCAGCGGATTGTACAGGGGGCTGGGCTCCTATAATTCACCCCTCCACTTT. This sequence encodes CASGLYRGLGSYNSPLHF. Combining the CDR3 with reference TRBV5-6 and TRBJ1-6 gives the whole variable domain DAGVTQSPTHLIKTRGQQVTLRCSPKSGHDTVSWYQQALGQGPQFIFQYYEEEERQRGNFPDRFSGHQFPNYSSELNVNALLLGDSALYLCASGLYRGLGSYNSPLHFGNGTRLTVT.